The rows below give T cell receptor beta chains drawn from one sample of a study of blood T cell repertoires in COVID-19. Some clones are missing from TCRdb's copy, which holds only in-frame ones; the method was immunoSEQ multiplex PCR. The profile shows 450,000 to 500,000 clones, 80% to 90% of them singletons. The sequenced material came from peripheral blood. These receptors originate from a human donor in a cohort sampled during active COVID-19. The conserved cysteine and the conserved F or W are not part of the CDR3 here.

>TRBV10-3
AISDPGLAGKSSYNEQF
>TRBV6-5
ASSYPGLGEQY
>TRBV5-8
ASSLQTGSYNEQF
>TRBV5-1
ASSLVSGSESEQF
>TRBV28
ASSFRTGSSYEQY
>TRBV10-3
AITRSEGQGASEAF
>TRBV11-2
ASSTETDSYEQY
>TRBV18
ASSPVRGRYEKLF
>TRBV6-5
ASSIRRSNQPQH
>TRBV12-3/TRBV12-4
ASSFGQIEKLF
>TRBV4-3
ASSQDRGRLAGNEQF
>TRBV28
ASSLSPRTGGSAEAF
>TRBV30
AWSKTGGPYGYT
>TRBV7-2
ASSVTSGSTDTQY
>TRBV15
ATLMGGGTEAF
>TRBV11-2
ASSPPLGARTEAF
>TRBV19
ASNGNTFQETQY
>TRBV30
ACTGEYNSPLH
>TRBV7-2
ASSSSSGPTDTQY
>TRBV27
ASSSLGQGLNLYGYT
>TRBV29-1
SVAIGGTYEQY
>TRBV3-1/TRBV3-2
ASSQAGQYNSPLH
>TRBV5-8
ASSLLGGETEAF
>TRBV3-1/TRBV3-2
ASSQWGVGTSGYNEQF
>TRBV5-1
ASSLEQGAGEKLF
>TRBV19
ASRPDGGGNQPQH
>TRBV11-2
ASSPTAGFIGAQY
>TRBV11-2
AFTGGGGYGYT
>TRBV15
ATSLDGGNYGYT
>TRBV28
ASSPQGLGNTIY
>TRBV9
ASSTGLAGYNEQF
>TRBV6-5
ASRHTGGAQY
>TRBV6-5
ASSYAREKPHEQY
>TRBV30
ACTSGSEGDTQY
>TRBV5-5
ASSFTGTANTGELF
>TRBV6-5
ASGGIFLGDTQY
>TRBV21-1
ASSMGRQNTEAF
>TRBV4-3
ASSHVAGTNTEAF
>TRBV7-8
ASSLKETGRNEQF
>TRBV30
AWSPSTGTEAF
>TRBV6-2/TRBV6-3
ASSRGLPSTDTQY
>TRBV30
AWSLLLPTGYGYT
>TRBV21-1
ASSPWGRINNSPLH
>TRBV6-5
ASSRQGLNTEAF
>TRBV29-1
SVRRRGEQF
>TRBV7-2
ASSVTWDTSYEQY
>TRBV27
ASSLAGSYNSPLH
>TRBV2
ATGQLGYGYT